Shown below are 16 T cell receptor beta chains from a single sample sequenced in a study of blood T cell repertoires in COVID-19. Generated by immunoSEQ multiplex PCR, the TCRdb table keeps only in-frame clones and is missing some. The profile shows 200,000 to 300,000 clones, under 90% of them singletons. The source material was peripheral blood. These receptors were collected from a man aged 60 to 69 with acute or convalescent COVID-19.

V is TRBV3-1 (or the pseudogene TRBV3-2) and J is TRBJ2-5, with 8 bases that match TRBD2. Trimming at V came to 3 bases and at J to 1 base, leaving 10 bases not matched to a gene. CDR3 length: 17 amino acids. CDR1 is LGHDT and CDR2 is YNNKEL in the germline V gene (reference sequence). The DNA for the CDR3 is TGTGCCAGCAGCCAGCCCCCCCCGCGGGGGGTCCAAGAGACCCAGTACTTC. The encoded protein is CASSQPPPRGVQETQYF.

This clone was detected a few times. The gene calls are TRBV3-1 (or the pseudogene TRBV3-2) and TRBJ1-1, with 9 bases lining up with TRBD1. After removal of 2 bases from V and 6 bases from J, the junction contained 4 bases not matched to a gene. The CDR3 is 14 residues long. CDR1 is LGHDT, CDR2 YNNKEL, per germline (reference sequence). The CDR3 protein is CASSQRDRVSEAFF. The DNA of the CDR3 is TGTGCCAGCAGCCAAAGGGACAGGGTTTCTGAAGCTTTCTTT.

The rearrangement links TRBV27 to TRBJ2-5, with 7 bases that match TRBD2. V lost 6 bases and J lost 2; bases outside the gene matches: 15. Germline values: CDR1 MNHEY, CDR2 SMNVEV (reference sequence). The CDR3 sequence is 17 residues long. The CDR3 DNA reads TGTGCCAGCAGGCCCCCCCAACCAGCGGGGCAGCAAGAGACCCAGTACTTC. This encodes CASRPPQPAGQQETQYF.

CDR3 region: CASRTSRRVGELFF. CDR3 sequence (DNA): TGTGCCAGCAGGACTAGCCGGAGGGTCGGGGAGCTGTTTTTT. The V and J genes are TRBV6-5 and TRBJ2-2; 7 bases are a match to TRBD2. The CDR3 covers 14 residues. The germline V gene encodes CDR1 MNHEY and CDR2 SVGAGI. With V trimmed by 6 bases and J by 7 bases, 8 bases remained unmatched.

The V call is TRBV23-1, the J call TRBJ2-1; 11 positions agree with TRBD2. TRBV23-1 is known as an ORF, though its function is uncertain. The CDR3 is 17 amino acids. The junction had 9 bases not matched to a gene; V was cut back by 2 bases and J by 6 bases. CDR3 in DNA: TGCGCCAGCAGTCAAAGACTAGCGGGATCCAGTTGCAATGAGCAGTTCTTC. Amino acid sequence: CASSQRLAGSSCNEQFF.

The chain uses TRBV7-2 and TRBJ2-2; maybe TRBD1 (6 bases). This CDR3 has 15 residues. Per germline, CDR1 SGHTA and CDR2 FQGNSA. V was pared by 1 base and J by 7 bases, with 13 bases between. The CDR3 reads CASSLVQGRGGELFF. CDR3 bases: TGTGCCAGCAGCTTAGTACAGGGTAGAGGCGGGGAGCTGTTTTTT.

This clone occurred once. The chain couples TRBV9 to TRBJ2-5; 10 nucleotides match TRBD2. J lost 5 bases, V lost 0 bases, and 7 bases had no gene match. Germline V gene sequence: CDR1 SGDLS, CDR2 YYNGEE. This CDR3 has 16 amino acids. Written as DNA, the CDR3 is TGTGCCAGCAGCGTAGGAGCGGGAGGGCCCGGGGAGACCCAGTACTTC. Protein sequence: CASSVGAGGPGETQYF. Full variable domain (remainder filled in from reference TRBV9 and TRBJ2-5): DSGVTQTPKHLITATGQRVTLRCSPRSGDLSVYWYQQSLDQGLQFLIQYYNGEERAKGNILERFSAQQFPDLHSELNLSSLELGDSALYFCASSVGAGGPGETQYFGPGTRLLVL.

This clone turned up a few times. The rearrangement uses TRBV5-5 and TRBJ1-2, with D possibly matching TRBD1 (5 bases). V was trimmed by 2 bases and J by 7 bases, leaving 15 bases between them. This CDR3 comprises 14 residues. Germline V CDR1 and CDR2: SGHKS, YYEKEE (reference sequence). The CDR3 DNA reads TGTGCCAGCAGCTTAATACCAGGGTTGGTTGGCTACACCTTC. It encodes CASSLIPGLVGYTF.

The chain carries TRBV28 and TRBJ2-2; D might be TRBD1 (5 bases). The CDR3 contains 12 residues. Germline V gives CDR1 MDHEN, CDR2 SYDVKM. Trimming removed 11 bases at V and 2 bases at J, with 9 bases between. This CDR3 reads CAADSNTGELFF. CDR3 nucleotide sequence: TGTGCCGCAGACAGCAACACCGGGGAGCTGTTTTTT.

The sample holds one count of this clone. This chain connects TRBV27 to TRBJ2-3, with D maybe TRBD1 (5 bases). V lost 3 bases, J lost 6 bases, and 13 bases lay in between. The germline gives CDR1 MNHEY, CDR2 SMNVEV (reference sequence). This CDR3 comprises 14 residues. CDR3 in DNA: TGTGCCAGCAGTTTGGCCCAGGGCTCCGATACGCAGTATTTT. This translates into CASSLAQGSDTQYF.

The V call is TRBV11-3, the J call TRBJ2-1; 8 positions agree with TRBD2. The CDR3 is 15 residues long. J was trimmed by 9 bases and V by 5 bases; bases with no gene match: 12. CDR1 and CDR2 (germline): SGHNT, YENEEA. CDR3 in amino acids: CASSQTGGASGEQFF. In DNA, the CDR3 is TGTGCCAGCAGCCAAACGGGGGGGGCCAGTGGTGAGCAGTTCTTC.

CDR3 sequence: CSVSRQGRTQYF. CDR3 in DNA: TGCAGCGTTAGCCGACAGGGGAGAACCCAGTACTTC. J is TRBJ2-5 and V is TRBV29-1; 8 bases fit TRBD1. The CDR3 is 12 residues long. Per the germline V gene, CDR1 is SQVTM and CDR2 is ANQGSEA. V gave up 5 bases and J gave up 8 bases; unmatched junction bases: 7.

The chain combines TRBV29-1 with TRBJ2-3; 7 nucleotides align to TRBD2. Germline loops: CDR1 SQVTM, CDR2 ANQGSEA. This CDR3 spans 15 amino acids. Trimming at V came to 6 bases and at J to 2 bases, leaving 11 bases not matched to a gene. The CDR3 nucleotides are TGCAGCGTCTCCCCCCAAGCGGGGAACACAGATACGCAGTATTTT. Its protein product is CSVSPQAGNTDTQYF.

The chain is built from TRBV11-2 and TRBJ1-2; D call uncertain. Germline-derived CDR1 and CDR2 are SGHAT and FQNNGV. The CDR3 covers 16 residues. The V end lost 5 bases, the J end lost 8 bases, and 24 bases lay between the germline ends. In DNA, the CDR3 is TGTGCCAGCAGCCTTCCTCCTAGCGGCCCCTCGTCGGGCTACACCTTC. Its translation is CASSLPPSGPSSGYTF. The complete variable domain, with remaining parts taken from reference TRBV11-2 and TRBJ1-2, reads EAGVAQSPRYKIIEKRQSVAFWCNPISGHATLYWYQQILGQGPKLLIQFQNNGVVDDSQLPKDRFSAERLKGVDSTLKIQPAKLEDSAVYLCASSLPPSGPSSGYTFGSGTRLTVV.

About this clone: Its ends do not fully match the called genes, so a read error is possible. This chain connects TRBV3-1 (or the pseudogene TRBV3-2) to TRBJ2-1; TRBD2 matches at 12 bases. The length of the CDR3 is 13 residues. Germline V gives CDR1 LGHDT, CDR2 YNNKEL (reference sequence). In DNA, the CDR3 is TGTGCCAGCAGCCAATCGACTAGCGGGAGTTTAATCTTC. It yields the protein CASSQSTSGSLIF.

The J gene is TRBJ2-3, the V gene TRBV4-3; perhaps TRBD2 as D (7 bases). The CDR3 has 16 amino acids. Germline loops: CDR1 LGHNA, CDR2 YSLEER. Trimming cost V 0 bases and J 5 bases, with 15 bases left between them. CDR3 nucleotides: TGCGCCAGCAGCCAAGAAGGGGGGGCGCGTGAAGATACGCAGTATTTT. It codes for CASSQEGGAREDTQYF.